This TCR beta chain derives from a study of cytomegalovirus exposure and HLA in healthy donors. This PCR relied on a set of 60 Vbeta primers and 13 Jbeta primers. In the authors' workflow: Some 10 million of some 80 million unique TCR beta chains were shared, per a later count. Profiled with immunoSEQ multiplex PCR; TCRdb holds only in-frame clones, not every one. D and trimming were read from the DNA, whereas the V and J calls and clone size are those reported in that table. This table has more than 95,000 clones, 80% appearing once. The CDR3 has 14 amino acids. Deletions cut 0 bases from V and 4 bases from J, with 9 bases between. Germline CDR1 and CDR2: SGDLS and YYNGEE.

This receptor was obtained from a female donor in good health and CMV-seronegative. Sequenced: PBMCs. This rearrangement joins TRBV9 to TRBJ2-3; D call uncertain. The CDR3 reads CASSVEPQADTQYF. The CDR3 DNA follows: TGTGCCAGCAGCGTAGAACCGCAGGCAGATACGCAGTATTTT.